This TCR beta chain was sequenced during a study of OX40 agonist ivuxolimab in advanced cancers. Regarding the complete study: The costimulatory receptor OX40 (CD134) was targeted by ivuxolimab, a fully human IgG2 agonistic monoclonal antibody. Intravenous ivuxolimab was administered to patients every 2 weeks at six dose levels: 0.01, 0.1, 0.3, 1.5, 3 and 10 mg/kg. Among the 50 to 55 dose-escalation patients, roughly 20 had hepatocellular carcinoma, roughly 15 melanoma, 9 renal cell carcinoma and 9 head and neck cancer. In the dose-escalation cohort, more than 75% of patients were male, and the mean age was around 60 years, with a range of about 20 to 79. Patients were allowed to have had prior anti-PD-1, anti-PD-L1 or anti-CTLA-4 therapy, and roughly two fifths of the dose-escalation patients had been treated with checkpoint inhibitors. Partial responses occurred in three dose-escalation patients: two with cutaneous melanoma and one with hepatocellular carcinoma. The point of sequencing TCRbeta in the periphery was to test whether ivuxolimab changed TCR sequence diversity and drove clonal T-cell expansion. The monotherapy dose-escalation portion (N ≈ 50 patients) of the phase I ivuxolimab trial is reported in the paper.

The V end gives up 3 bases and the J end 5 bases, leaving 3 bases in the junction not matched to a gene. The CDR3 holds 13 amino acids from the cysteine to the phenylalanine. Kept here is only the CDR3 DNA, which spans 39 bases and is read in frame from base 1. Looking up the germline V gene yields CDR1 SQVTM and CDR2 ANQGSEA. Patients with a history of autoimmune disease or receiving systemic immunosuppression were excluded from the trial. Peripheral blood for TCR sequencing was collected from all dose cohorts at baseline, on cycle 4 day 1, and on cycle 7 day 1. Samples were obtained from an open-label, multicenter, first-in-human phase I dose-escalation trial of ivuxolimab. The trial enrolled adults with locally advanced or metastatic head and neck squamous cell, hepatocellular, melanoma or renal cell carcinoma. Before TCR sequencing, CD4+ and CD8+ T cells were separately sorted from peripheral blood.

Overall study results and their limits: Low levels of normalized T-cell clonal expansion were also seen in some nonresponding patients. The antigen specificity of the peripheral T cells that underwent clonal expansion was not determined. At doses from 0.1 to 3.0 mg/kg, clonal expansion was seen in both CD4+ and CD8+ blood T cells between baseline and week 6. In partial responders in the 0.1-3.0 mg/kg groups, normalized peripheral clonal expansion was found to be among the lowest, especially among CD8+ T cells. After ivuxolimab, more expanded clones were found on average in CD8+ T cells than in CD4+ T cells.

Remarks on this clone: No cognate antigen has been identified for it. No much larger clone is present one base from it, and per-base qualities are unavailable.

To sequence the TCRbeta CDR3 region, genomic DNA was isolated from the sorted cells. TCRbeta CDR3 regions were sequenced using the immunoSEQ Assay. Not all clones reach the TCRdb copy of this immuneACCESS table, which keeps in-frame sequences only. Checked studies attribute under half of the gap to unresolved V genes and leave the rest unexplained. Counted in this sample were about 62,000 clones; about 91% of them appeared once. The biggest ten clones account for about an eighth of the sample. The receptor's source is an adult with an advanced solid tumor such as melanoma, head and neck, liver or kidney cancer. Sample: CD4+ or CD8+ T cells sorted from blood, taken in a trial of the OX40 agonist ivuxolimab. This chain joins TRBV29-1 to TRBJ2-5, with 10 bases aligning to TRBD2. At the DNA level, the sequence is TGCAGCGTTGAGGCTAGCGGGGGCGAGACCCAGTACTTC. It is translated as CSVEASGGETQYF. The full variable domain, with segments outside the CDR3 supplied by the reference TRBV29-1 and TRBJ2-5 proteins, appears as SAVISQKPSRDICQRGTSLTIQCQVDSQVTMMFWYRQQPGQSLTLIATANQGSEATYESGFVIDKFPISRPNLTFSTLTVSNMSPEDSSIYLCSVEASGGETQYFGPGTRLLVL.